This is a list of T cell receptor beta chains from one sample in a study of T cells in Graves' hyperthyroidism and ophthalmopathy. TCRdb itself ran the multiplex PCR reads through MiXCR, one entry per CDR3 protein. The sample comprises some 210,000 distinct CDR3 sequences, about a sixth of which are singletons, and roughly 50% rests with the top ten. The sequencing input was blood. Every receptor here comes from a man aged 50 to 60 with Graves' hyperthyroidism. The CDR3 runs from the conserved cysteine through the conserved F or W. Each record gives: D gene, clone size, J gene, V gene, CDR3 protein, CDR3 DNA. D genes are given only for firm matches. Expanded clones are given a class, and other clones once, few, many or no size at all.

d_gene: -
abundance: -
j_gene: TRBJ2-7
v_gene: TRBV25-1
CDR3aa: CASSDPNRDEQYF
CDR3nt: TGTGCCAGCAGTGACCCAAACAGGGACGAGCAGTACTTC

d_gene: -
abundance: -
j_gene: TRBJ2-2
v_gene: TRBV10-3
CDR3aa: CAISEQVNTGELFF
CDR3nt: TGTGCCATCAGTGAGCAGGTGAACACCGGGGAGCTGTTTTTT

d_gene: TRBD2
abundance: -
j_gene: TRBJ2-3
v_gene: TRBV2
CDR3aa: CASSGTSGTLSSTDTQYF
CDR3nt: TGTGCCAGCAGTGGGACTAGCGGGACCTTATCTAGCACAGATACGCAGTATTTT

d_gene: -
abundance: many
j_gene: TRBJ2-1
v_gene: TRBV3-1
CDR3aa: CASSQAGNQFF
CDR3nt: TGTGCCAGCAGCCAGGCCGGGAATCAGTTCTTC

d_gene: TRBD2
abundance: -
j_gene: TRBJ2-7
v_gene: TRBV5-1
CDR3aa: CASSVTSGAYEQYF
CDR3nt: TGCGCCAGCAGCGTAACTAGCGGGGCCTACGAGCAGTACTTC

d_gene: TRBD1
abundance: -
j_gene: TRBJ2-7
v_gene: TRBV28
CDR3aa: CASSLAGTGDGYEQYF
CDR3nt: TGTGCCAGCAGTTTAGCAGGGACAGGGGACGGCTACGAGCAGTACTTC

d_gene: TRBD2
abundance: -
j_gene: TRBJ2-2
v_gene: TRBV12-5
CDR3aa: CASGFGTSGSTGELFF
CDR3nt: TGTGCTAGTGGTTTCGGGACTAGCGGGTCCACCGGGGAGCTGTTTTTT

d_gene: -
abundance: few
j_gene: TRBJ2-1
v_gene: TRBV11-3
CDR3aa: CASSFGSIYNEQFF
CDR3nt: TGTGCCAGCAGCTTTGGCTCGATCTACAATGAGCAGTTCTTC

d_gene: -
abundance: many
j_gene: TRBJ2-3
v_gene: TRBV6-1
CDR3aa: CASSPRLPGTDTQYF
CDR3nt: TGTGCCAGCAGCCCTAGACTCCCTGGCACAGATACGCAGTATTTT

d_gene: TRBD1
abundance: -
j_gene: TRBJ1-3
v_gene: TRBV18
CDR3aa: CASSLTGVSGNTIYF
CDR3nt: TGTGCCAGCTCACTCACAGGGGTCTCTGGAAACACCATATATTTT

d_gene: -
abundance: few
j_gene: TRBJ2-6
v_gene: TRBV20-1
CDR3aa: CSASPDGANVLTF
CDR3nt: TGCAGTGCTAGTCCGGACGGAGCCAACGTCCTGACTTTC

d_gene: TRBD2
abundance: once
j_gene: TRBJ2-3
v_gene: TRBV3-1
CDR3aa: CASSGTSGIGDTQYF
CDR3nt: TGTGCCAGCAGTGGGACTAGCGGGATTGGAGATACGCAGTATTTT